Included here is one T cell receptor beta chain sequence, with context. This CDR3 has 15 residues. V gave up 5 bases and J gave up 2 bases, with 15 bases separating them. The germline gives CDR1 MDHEN, CDR2 SYDVKM. The sample belongs to a study of cytomegalovirus exposure and HLA in healthy donors. The wider study: Researchers previously reported finding roughly 120 million unique TCR beta sequences from 170 million or so T cells.

The PCR contained 60 Vbeta and 13 Jbeta primers. Original data processing: Counted up in a later analysis, unique TCR beta chains came to some 72 million, with some 11 million shared. Libraries were prepared by immunoSEQ multiplex PCR; TCRdb keeps only in-frame clonotypes and omits some of them. That table is the source of V, J and clone size, and D and trimming were worked out from the DNA. The sample includes just over 65,000 clones, approximately 80% of them seen just once. Absent from the records is this donor's CMV serostatus. The sequenced sample was PBMCs. The rearrangement links TRBV28 to TRBJ1-2; D unclear. This TCR derives from a human donor in good health. CDR3 sequence: CASSGRVFLNYGYTF. The CDR3 coding sequence is TGTGCCAGCAGTGGTCGGGTCTTCCTAAACTATGGCTACACCTTC.